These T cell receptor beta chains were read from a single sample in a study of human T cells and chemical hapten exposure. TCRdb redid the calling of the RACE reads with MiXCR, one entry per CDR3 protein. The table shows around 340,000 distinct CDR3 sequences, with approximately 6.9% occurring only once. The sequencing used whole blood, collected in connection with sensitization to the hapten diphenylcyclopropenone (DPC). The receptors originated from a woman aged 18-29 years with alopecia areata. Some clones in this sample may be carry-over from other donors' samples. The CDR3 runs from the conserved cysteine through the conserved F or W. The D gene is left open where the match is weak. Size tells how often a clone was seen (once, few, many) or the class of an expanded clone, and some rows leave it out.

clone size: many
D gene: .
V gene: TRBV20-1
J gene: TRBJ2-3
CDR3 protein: CSAGGLTSHSTDTQYF
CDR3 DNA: TGCAGTGCGGGAGGCCTGACATCTCATAGCACAGATACGCAGTATTTT

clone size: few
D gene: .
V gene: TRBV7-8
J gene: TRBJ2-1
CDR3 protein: CASSFVETDNEQFF
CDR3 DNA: TGTGCCAGCAGCTTCGTCGAAACCGACAATGAGCAGTTCTTC

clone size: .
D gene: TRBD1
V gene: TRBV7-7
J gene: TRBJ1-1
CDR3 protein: CASSRGQGSWNTEAFF
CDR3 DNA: TGTGCTAGCAGCCGAGGACAGGGCAGTTGGAACACTGAAGCTTTCTTT

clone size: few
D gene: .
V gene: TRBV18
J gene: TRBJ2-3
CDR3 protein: CASSPPSSGDTQYF
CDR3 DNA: TGTGCCAGCTCACCTCCCTCCTCGGGAGATACGCAGTATTTT

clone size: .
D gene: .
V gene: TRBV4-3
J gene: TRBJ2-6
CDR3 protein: CASSQERLLGSGANVLTF
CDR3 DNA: TGCGCCAGCAGCCAAGAGCGGCTATTGGGGTCTGGGGCCAACGTCCTGACTTTC

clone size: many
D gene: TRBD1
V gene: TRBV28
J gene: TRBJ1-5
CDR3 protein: CASSYDRVNQPQHF
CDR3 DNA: TGTGCCAGCAGTTATGACAGGGTCAATCAGCCCCAGCATTTT

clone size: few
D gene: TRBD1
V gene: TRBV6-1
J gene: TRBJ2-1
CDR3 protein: CASSGAEIRGIYNEQFF
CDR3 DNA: TGTGCCAGCAGTGGTGCCGAAATCAGGGGGATCTACAATGAGCAGTTCTTC

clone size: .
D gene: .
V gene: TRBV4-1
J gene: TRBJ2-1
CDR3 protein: CASSQVGGKGSYNEQFF
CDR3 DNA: TGCGCCAGCAGCCAAGTGGGCGGGAAGGGTTCCTACAATGAGCAGTTCTTC

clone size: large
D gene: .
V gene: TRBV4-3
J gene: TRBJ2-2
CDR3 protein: CASSQLGGNTGELFF
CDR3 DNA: TGCGCCAGCAGCCAACTTGGGGGAAACACCGGGGAGCTGTTTTTT

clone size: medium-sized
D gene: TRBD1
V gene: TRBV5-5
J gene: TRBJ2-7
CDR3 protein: CASSLAVRTGYEQYF
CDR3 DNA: TGTGCCAGCAGCTTGGCTGTCCGGACAGGCTACGAGCAGTACTTC

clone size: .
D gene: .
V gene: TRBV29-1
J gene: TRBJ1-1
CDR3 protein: CSVEGVSTEAFF
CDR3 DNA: TGCAGCGTTGAAGGGGTGTCCACTGAAGCTTTCTTT

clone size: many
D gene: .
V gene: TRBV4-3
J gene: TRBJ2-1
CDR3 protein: CASSQGLGGINNEQFF
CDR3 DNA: TGCGCCAGCAGCCAAGGTTTGGGGGGCATCAACAATGAGCAGTTCTTC

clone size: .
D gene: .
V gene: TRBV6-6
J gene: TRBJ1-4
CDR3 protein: CASHGLRGEKLFF
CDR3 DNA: TGTGCCAGCCACGGTTTACGGGGCGAAAAACTGTTTTTT

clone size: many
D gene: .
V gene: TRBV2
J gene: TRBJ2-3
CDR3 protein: CASSVWTRDTQYF
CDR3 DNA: TGTGCCAGCAGTGTATGGACACGGGATACGCAGTATTTT

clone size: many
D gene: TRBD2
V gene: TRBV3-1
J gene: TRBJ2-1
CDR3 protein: CASSQGTSGGAGLDEQFF
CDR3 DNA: TGTGCCAGCAGCCAAGGGACTAGCGGGGGGGCCGGATTGGATGAGCAGTTCTTC

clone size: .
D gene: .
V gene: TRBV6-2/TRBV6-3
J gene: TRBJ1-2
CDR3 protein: CASSYPHGAYGYTF
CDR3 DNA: TGTGCCAGCAGTTATCCACACGGGGCTTATGGCTACACCTTC

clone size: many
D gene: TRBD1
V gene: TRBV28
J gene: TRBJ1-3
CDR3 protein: CASSPGQGLSGNTIYF
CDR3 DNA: TGTGCCAGCAGCCCGGGACAGGGCCTCTCTGGAAACACCATATATTTT

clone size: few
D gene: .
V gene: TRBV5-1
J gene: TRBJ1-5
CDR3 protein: CASSLAWGGDQPQHF
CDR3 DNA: TGCGCCAGCAGCTTGGCTTGGGGGGGCGATCAGCCCCAGCATTTT

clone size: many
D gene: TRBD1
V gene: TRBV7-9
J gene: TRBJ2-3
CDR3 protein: CASSLGWTGSTDTQYF
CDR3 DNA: TGTGCCAGCAGCTTAGGGTGGACAGGATCCACAGATACGCAGTATTTT

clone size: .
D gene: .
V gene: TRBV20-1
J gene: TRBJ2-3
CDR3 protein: CSARRGTTDTQYF
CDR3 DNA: TGCAGTGCTAGGAGAGGGACCACAGATACGCAGTATTTT

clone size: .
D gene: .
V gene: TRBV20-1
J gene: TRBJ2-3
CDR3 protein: CSARLWLGLGQDTQYF
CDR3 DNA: TGCAGTGCTCGTTTATGGTTGGGACTGGGGCAAGATACGCAGTATTTT

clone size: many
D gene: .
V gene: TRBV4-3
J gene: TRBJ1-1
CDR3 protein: CASSPQAGRTEAFF
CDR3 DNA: TGCGCCAGCAGCCCACAGGCCGGGAGGACTGAAGCTTTCTTT

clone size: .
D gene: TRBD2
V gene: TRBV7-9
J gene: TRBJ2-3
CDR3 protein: CASSRSGGVTDTQYF
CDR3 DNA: TGTGCCAGCAGTCGTAGCGGGGGGGTCACCGATACGCAGTATTTT

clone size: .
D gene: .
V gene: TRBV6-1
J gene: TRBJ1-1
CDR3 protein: CAGSSPIRGTEAFF
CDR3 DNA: TGTGCCGGCTCGTCACCAATCCGGGGCACTGAAGCTTTCTTT

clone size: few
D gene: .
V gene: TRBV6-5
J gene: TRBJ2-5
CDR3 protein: CASETQYF
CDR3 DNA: TGTGCCAGTGAGACCCAGTACTTC

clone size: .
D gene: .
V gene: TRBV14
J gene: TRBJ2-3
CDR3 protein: CASSQDKADTQYF
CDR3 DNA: TGTGCCAGCAGCCAAGATAAGGCAGATACGCAGTATTTT

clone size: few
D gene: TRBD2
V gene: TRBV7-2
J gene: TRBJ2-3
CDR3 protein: CASSLDGSGVTDTQYF
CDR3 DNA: TGTGCCAGCAGCTTAGATGGTAGCGGGGTCACAGATACGCAGTATTTT

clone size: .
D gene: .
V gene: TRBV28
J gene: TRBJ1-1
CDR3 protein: CASSNDGGPNTEAFF
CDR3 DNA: TGTGCCAGCAGTAATGACGGGGGCCCTAACACTGAAGCTTTCTTT

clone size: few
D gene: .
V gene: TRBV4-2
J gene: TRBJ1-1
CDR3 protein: CASSQLTGMMEAFF
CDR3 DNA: TGTGCCAGCAGCCAGTTGACGGGGATGATGGAAGCTTTCTTT

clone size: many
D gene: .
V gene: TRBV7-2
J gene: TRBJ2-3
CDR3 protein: CASSPSPTATQYF
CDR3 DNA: TGTGCCAGCAGCCCTTCCCCCACAGCTACGCAGTATTTT

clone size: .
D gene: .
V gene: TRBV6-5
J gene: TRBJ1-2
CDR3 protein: CASKVLARRGDGYTF
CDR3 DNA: TGTGCCAGCAAAGTGTTGGCCCGCAGGGGTGATGGCTACACCTTC

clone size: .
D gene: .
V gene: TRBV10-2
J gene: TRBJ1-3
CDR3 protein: CASMRARSPSSGNTIYF
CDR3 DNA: TGCGCCAGCATGAGAGCCCGGAGTCCGAGCTCTGGAAACACCATATATTTT

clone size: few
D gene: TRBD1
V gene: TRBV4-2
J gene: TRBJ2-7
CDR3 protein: CASSQDRGQGPSTRYEQYF
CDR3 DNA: TGTGCCAGCAGCCAAGACCGAGGACAGGGGCCCTCCACCCGCTACGAGCAGTACTTC

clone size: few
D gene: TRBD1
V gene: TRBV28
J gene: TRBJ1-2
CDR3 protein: CASSVQGVSANHGYTF
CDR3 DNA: TGTGCCAGCAGTGTACAGGGGGTTTCGGCGAATCATGGCTACACCTTC

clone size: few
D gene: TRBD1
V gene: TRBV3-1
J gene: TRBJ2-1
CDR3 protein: CASSSRDRGDNEQFF
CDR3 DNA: TGTGCCAGCAGCAGCCGGGACAGGGGAGACAATGAGCAGTTCTTC

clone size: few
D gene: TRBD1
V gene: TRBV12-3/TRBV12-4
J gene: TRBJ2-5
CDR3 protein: CASSSTGFEETQYF
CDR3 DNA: TGTGCCAGCAGTTCGACAGGGTTCGAAGAGACCCAGTACTTC

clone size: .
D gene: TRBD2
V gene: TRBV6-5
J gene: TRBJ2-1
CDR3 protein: CASSPSGGAHNEQFF
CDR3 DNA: TGTGCCAGCAGCCCTAGCGGGGGGGCCCACAATGAGCAGTTCTTC

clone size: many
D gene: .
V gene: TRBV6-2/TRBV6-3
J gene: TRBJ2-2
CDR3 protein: CASSYMLGGELFF
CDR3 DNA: TGTGCCAGCAGTTATATGCTAGGCGGGGAGCTGTTTTTT

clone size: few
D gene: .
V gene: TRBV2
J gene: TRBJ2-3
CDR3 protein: CASSLWGAGTDTQYF
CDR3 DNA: TGTGCCAGCAGCCTATGGGGTGCTGGCACAGATACGCAGTATTTT

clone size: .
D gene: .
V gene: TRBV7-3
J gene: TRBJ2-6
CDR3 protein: CASSLRTTDSGANVLTF
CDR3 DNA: TGTGCCAGCAGCTTACGGACTACAGATTCTGGGGCCAACGTCCTGACTTTC

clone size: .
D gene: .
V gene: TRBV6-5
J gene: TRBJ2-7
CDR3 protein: CASSYSAGGRYEQYF
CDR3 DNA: TGTGCCAGCAGTTACTCAGCCGGGGGGCGCTACGAGCAGTACTTC

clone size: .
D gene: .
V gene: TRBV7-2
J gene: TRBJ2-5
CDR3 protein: CASSLPGAQETQYF
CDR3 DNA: TGTGCCAGCAGCTTACCAGGGGCTCAAGAGACCCAGTACTTC

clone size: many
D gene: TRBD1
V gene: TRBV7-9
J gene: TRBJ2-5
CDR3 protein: CASSSSLGQGEETQYF
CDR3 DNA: TGTGCCAGCAGCTCATCCCTTGGACAGGGCGAAGAGACCCAGTACTTC